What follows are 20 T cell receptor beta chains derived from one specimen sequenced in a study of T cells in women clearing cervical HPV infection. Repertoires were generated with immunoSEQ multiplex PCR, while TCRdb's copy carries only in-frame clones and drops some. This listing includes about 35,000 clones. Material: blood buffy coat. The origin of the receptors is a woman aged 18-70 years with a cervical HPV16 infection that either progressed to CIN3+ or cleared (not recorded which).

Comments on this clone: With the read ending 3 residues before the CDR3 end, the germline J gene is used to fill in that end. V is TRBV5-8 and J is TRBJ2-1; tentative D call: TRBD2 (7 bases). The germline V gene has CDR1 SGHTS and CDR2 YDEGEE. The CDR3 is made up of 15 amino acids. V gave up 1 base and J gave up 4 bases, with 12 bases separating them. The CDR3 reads CASSLRGGRYNEQFF. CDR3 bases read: TGTGCCAGCAGCTTGCGCGGGGGCCGATACAATGAG.

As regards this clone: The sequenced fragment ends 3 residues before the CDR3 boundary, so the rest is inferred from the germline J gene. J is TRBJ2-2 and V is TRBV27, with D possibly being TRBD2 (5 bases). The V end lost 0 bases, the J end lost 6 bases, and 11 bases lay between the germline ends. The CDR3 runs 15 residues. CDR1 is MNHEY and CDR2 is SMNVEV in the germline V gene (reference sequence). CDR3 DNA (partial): TGTGCCAGCAGTTTATCAACACCCGGGGCCGGGGAG. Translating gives CASSLSTPGAGE. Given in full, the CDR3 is CASSLSTPGAGELFF.

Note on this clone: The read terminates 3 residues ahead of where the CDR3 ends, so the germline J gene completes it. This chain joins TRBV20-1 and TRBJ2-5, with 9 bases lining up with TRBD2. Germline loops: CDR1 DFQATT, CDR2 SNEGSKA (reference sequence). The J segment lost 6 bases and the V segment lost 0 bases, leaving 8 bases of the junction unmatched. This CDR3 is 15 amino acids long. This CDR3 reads CSARESGGNRKTQYF. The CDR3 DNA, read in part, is TGCAGTGCTAGAGAAAGCGGGGGGAATCGGAAGACC.

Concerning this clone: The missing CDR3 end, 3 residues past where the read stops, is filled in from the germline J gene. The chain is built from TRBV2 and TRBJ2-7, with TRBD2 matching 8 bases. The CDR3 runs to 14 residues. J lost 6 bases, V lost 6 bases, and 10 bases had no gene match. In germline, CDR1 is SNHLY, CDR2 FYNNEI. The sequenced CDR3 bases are TGTGCCAGCAGCCCCCAAAGCGGGAGTAGCGAG. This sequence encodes CASSPQSGSSE. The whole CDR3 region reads CASSPQSGSSEQYF. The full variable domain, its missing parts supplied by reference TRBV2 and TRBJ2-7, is EPEVTQTPSHQVTQMGQEVILRCVPISNHLYFYWYRQILGQKVEFLVSFYNNEISEKSEIFDDQFSVERPDGSNFTLKIRSTKLEDSAMYFCASSPQSGSSEQYFGPGTRLTVT.

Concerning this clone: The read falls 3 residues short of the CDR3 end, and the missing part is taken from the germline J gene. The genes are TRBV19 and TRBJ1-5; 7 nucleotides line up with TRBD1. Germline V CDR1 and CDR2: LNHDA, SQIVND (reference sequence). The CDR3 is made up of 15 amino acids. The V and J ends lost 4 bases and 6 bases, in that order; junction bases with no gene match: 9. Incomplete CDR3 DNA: TGTGCCAGTAGTACCCTACAGGGGAATGGTCAGCCC. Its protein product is CASSTLQGNGQP. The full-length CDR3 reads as CASSTLQGNGQPQHF.

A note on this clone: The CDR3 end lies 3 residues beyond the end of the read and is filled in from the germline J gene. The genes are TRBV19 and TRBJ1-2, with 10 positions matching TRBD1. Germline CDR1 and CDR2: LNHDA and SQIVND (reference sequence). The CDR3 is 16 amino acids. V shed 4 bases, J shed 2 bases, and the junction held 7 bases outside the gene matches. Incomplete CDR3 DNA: TGTGCCAGTAGTACACGGACAGGGGGAACCAACTATGGC. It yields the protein CASSTRTGGTNYG. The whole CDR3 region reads CASSTRTGGTNYGYTF.

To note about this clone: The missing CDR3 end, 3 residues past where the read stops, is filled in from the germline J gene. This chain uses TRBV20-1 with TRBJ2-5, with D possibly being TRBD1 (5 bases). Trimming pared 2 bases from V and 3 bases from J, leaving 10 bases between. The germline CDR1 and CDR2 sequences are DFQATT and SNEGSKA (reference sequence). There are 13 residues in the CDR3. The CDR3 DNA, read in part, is TGCAGTGCTAGACCCCCAGGGAAAGAGACC. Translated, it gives CSARPPGKET. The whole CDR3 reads CSARPPGKETQYF.

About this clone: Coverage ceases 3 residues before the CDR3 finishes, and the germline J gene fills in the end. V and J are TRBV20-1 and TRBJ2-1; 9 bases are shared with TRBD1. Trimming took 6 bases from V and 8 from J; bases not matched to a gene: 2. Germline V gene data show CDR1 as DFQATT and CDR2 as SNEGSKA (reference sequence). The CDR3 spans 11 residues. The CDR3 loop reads CSARDRDEQFF. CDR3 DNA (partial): TGCAGTGCGAGGGACAGGGATGAG.

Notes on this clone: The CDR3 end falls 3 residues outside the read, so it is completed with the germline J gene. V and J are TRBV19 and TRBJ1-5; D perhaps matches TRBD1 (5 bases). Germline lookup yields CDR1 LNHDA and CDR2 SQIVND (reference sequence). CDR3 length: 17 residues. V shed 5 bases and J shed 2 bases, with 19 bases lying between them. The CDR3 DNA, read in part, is TGTGCCAGTAGTCCCCAGGGCGGCCCAAGGGGCAATCAGCCC. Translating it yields CASSPQGGPRGNQP. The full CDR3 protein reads CASSPQGGPRGNQPQHF.

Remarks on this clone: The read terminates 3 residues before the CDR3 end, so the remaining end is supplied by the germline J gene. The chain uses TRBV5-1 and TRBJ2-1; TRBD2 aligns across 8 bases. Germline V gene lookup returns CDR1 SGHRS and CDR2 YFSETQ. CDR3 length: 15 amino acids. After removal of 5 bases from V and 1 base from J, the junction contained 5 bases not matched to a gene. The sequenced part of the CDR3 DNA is TGCGCCAGCAGTTGGAGCGGGAGTTCCTACAATGAG. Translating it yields CASSWSGSSYNE. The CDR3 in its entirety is CASSWSGSSYNEQFF.

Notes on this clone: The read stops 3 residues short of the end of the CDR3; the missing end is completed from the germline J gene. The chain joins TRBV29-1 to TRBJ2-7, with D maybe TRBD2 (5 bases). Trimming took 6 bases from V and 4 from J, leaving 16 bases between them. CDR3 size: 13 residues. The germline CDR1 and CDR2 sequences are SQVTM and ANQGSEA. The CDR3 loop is CSVRHTGGYEQYF. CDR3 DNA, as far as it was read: TGCAGCGTCCGACATACGGGCGGGTACGAG.

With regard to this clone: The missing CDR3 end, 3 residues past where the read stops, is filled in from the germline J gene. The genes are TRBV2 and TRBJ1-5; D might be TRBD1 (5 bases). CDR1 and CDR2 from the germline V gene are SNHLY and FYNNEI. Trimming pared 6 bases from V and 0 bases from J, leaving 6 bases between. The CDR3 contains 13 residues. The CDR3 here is CASRDISNQPQHF. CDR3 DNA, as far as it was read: TGTGCCAGCAGGGACATTAGCAATCAGCCC.

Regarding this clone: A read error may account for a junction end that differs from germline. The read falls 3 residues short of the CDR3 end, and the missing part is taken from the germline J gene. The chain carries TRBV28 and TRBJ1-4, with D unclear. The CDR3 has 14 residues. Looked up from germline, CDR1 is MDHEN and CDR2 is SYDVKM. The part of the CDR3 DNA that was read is TGTGCCAGCAGTTTGGGAAGGACTAGTGAAAAA. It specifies CASSLGRTSEK. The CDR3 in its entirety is CASSLGRTSEKLFF.

The part of the CDR3 DNA that was read is TGTGCCGGCACAGGGGGAATTAGCACAGATACC. This encodes CAGTGGISTDT. The complete CDR3 reads CAGTGGISTDTYTF. V and J are TRBV7-9 and TRBJ1-2; TRBD1 matches at 8 bases. The read ends 3 residues before the CDR3 terminus; that terminus is restored from the germline J gene. This CDR3 region has 14 residues. Germline V CDR1 and CDR2: SEHNR, FQNEAQ (reference sequence). The full variable domain, rest sourced from reference TRBV7-9 and TRBJ1-2, is DTGVSQNPRHKITKRGQNVTFRCDPISEHNRLYWYRQTLGQGPEFLTYFQNEAQLEKSRLLSDRFSAERPKGSFSTLEIQRTEQGDSAMYLCAGTGGISTDTYTFGSGTRLTVV.

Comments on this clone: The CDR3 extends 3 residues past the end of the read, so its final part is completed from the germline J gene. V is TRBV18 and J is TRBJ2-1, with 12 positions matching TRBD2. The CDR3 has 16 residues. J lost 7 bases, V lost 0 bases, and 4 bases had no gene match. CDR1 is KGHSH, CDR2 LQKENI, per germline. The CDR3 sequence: CASSPPTSGSRNEQFF. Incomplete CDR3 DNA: TGTGCCAGCTCACCACCGACTAGCGGGAGTCGTAATGAG.

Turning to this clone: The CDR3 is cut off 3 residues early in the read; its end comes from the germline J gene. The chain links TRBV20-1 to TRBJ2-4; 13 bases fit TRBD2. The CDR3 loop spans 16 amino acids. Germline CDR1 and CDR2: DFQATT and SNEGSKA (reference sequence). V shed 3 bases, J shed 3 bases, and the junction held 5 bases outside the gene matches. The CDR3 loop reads CSARGTSGNGKNIQYF. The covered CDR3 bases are TGCAGTGCTAGGGGGACTAGCGGGAATGGCAAAAACATT.

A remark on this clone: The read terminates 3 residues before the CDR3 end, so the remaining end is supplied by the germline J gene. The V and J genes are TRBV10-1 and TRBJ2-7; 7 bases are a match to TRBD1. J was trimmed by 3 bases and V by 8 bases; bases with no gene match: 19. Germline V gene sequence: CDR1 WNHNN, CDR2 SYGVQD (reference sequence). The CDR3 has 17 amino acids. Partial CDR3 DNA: TGCGCCAGCGACGGCCGACAGGGTCAAAAAAGGGGCTACGAG. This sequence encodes CASDGRQGQKRGYE. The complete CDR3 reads CASDGRQGQKRGYEQYF.

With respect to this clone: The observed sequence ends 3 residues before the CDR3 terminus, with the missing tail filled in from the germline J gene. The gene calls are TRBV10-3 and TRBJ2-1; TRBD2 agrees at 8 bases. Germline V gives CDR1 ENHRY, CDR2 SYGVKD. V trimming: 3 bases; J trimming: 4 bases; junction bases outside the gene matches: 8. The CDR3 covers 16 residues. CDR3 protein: CAISDLGLGEYNEQFF. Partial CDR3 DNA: TGTGCCATCAGTGATCTGGGACTAGGGGAGTACAATGAG.

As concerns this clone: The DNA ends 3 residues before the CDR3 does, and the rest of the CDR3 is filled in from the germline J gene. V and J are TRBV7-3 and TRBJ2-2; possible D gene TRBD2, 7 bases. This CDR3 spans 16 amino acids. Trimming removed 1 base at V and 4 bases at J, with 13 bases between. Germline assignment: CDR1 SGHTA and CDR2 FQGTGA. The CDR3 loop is CASSLISGGGTGELFF. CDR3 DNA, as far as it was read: TGTGCCAGCAGCTTAATTTCGGGGGGCGGCACCGGGGAG.

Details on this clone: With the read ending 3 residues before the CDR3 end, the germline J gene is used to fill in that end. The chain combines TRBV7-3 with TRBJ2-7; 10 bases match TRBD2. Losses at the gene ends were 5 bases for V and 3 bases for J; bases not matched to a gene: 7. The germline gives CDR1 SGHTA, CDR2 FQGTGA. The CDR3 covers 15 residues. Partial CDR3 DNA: TGTGCCAGCAGCGAAGGTGGGACTAGCGTCTACGAG. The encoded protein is CASSEGGTSVYE. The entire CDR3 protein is CASSEGGTSVYEQYF.